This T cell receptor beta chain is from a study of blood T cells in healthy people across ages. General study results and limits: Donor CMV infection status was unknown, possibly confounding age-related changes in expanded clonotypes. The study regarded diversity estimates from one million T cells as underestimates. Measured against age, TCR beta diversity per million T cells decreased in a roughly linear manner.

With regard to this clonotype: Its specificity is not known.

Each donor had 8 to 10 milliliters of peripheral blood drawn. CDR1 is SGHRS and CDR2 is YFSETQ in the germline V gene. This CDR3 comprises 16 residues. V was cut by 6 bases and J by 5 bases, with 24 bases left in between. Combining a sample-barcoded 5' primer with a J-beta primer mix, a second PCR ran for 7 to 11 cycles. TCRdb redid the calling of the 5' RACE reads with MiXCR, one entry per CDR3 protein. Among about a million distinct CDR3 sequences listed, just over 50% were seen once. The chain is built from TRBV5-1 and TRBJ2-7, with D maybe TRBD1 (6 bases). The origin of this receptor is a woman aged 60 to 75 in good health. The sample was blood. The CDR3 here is CASTEDRRRGGNEQYF. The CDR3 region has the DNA TGCGCCAGCACAGAAGACCGGCGCAGGGGCGGCAACGAGCAGTACTTC.